These 14 T cell receptor beta chains share one sample of origin, sequenced in a study of T cell responses to AZD1222 COVID-19 vaccine. Profiling relied on immunoSEQ multiplex PCR, and the TCRdb table lists in-frame clones only, not all of them. The repertoire consists of 72,000 or so clones, with roughly nine tenths occurring once and the leading ten covering approximately 30%. Source: peripheral blood, taken 28 days after the second AZD1222 dose. Source of these receptors: an adult who received the AZD1222 COVID-19 vaccine.

The gene calls are TRBV5-1 and TRBJ2-5, with D unresolved. CDR1 is SGHRS and CDR2 is YFSETQ in the germline V gene. Trimming took off 0 bases at V and 2 bases at J, with 5 bases between the two ends. This CDR3 has 13 amino acids. This CDR3 is CASSLDSQETQYF. CDR3 bases: TGCGCCAGCAGCTTGGACTCGCAAGAGACCCAGTACTTC.

CDR3 nucleotide sequence: TGTGCCAGCAGCTTAGGGGTCAATCAGCCCCAGCATTTT. Amino acid sequence: CASSLGVNQPQHF. This chain joins TRBV7-9 and TRBJ1-5; D uncertain. The CDR3 is 13 residues long. Trimming left V 1 base short and J 3 bases short, with 4 bases between. Germline V lookup: CDR1 SEHNR, CDR2 FQNEAQ (reference sequence).

The gene calls are TRBV6-5 and TRBJ2-2; 7 nucleotides agree with TRBD1. This CDR3 region has 14 residues. J was trimmed by 7 bases and V by 6 bases; bases with no gene match: 8. Germline CDR1 is MNHEY and CDR2 is SVGAGI. CDR3 region: CASRPDRNGGELFF. In DNA, the CDR3 is TGTGCCAGCAGGCCGGACAGGAATGGCGGGGAGCTGTTTTTT.

The J gene is TRBJ2-3, the V gene TRBV5-1, with 8 bases aligning to TRBD1. Germline trimming cut 7 bases from V and 1 base from J; bases unmatched to any gene: 20. The CDR3 sequence is 19 residues long. Germline V gives CDR1 SGHRS, CDR2 YFSETQ. DNA of the CDR3: TGCGCCAGCCGCCGTTTGGGGGGCCGAGCAGGGGGCCGCACAGATACGCAGTATTTT. This codes for CASRRLGGRAGGRTDTQYF.

V usage is TRBV5-1 and J usage is TRBJ1-4; D remains unclear. CDR1 is SGHRS, CDR2 YFSETQ, per germline. V gave up 10 bases and J gave up 0 bases, with 13 bases separating them. The CDR3 has 14 residues. Written as DNA, the CDR3 is TGCGCCTCCCACCAAGGCCCAACTAATGAAAAACTGTTTTTT. Protein product: CASHQGPTNEKLFF.

The chain joins TRBV6-5 to TRBJ2-1; 14 nucleotides agree with TRBD2. V trimming: 6 bases; J trimming: 6 bases; junction bases outside the gene matches: 4. Germline V gene sequence: CDR1 MNHEY, CDR2 SVGAGI. The CDR3 has 15 amino acids. CDR3 DNA: TGTGCCAGCAGCCTGACTAGCGGGAGGGTCAATGAGCAGTTCTTC. Encoded protein: CASSLTSGRVNEQFF.

CDR3 protein: CASSRLAVMGHTQYF. In DNA form, the CDR3 reads TGTGCCAGCAGCCGACTAGCGGTGATGGGGCATACGCAGTATTTT. The chain has TRBV6-5 and TRBJ2-3; TRBD2 aligns across 9 bases. Trimming took 6 bases from V and 7 from J; bases not matched to a gene: 11. CDR1 is MNHEY, CDR2 SVGAGI, per germline. CDR3 length: 15 residues.

The J gene is TRBJ1-1, the V gene TRBV28; unclear D gene. In germline, CDR1 is MDHEN, CDR2 SYDVKM. The V end was cut by 1 base, the J end by 4 bases, with 4 bases between. The CDR3 loop spans 12 amino acids. Written as DNA, the CDR3 is TGTGCCAGCAGTTTATCCGGCACTGAAGCTTTCTTT. As protein: CASSLSGTEAFF.

The chain recombines TRBV5-4 with TRBJ1-2; D is ambiguous. The CDR3 sequence is 13 residues long. V shed 6 bases and J shed 5 bases, with 14 bases lying between them. Germline V gives CDR1 SGHNT, CDR2 YYREEE (reference sequence). Here the CDR3 reads CASTPYVSYGYTF. CDR3 DNA sequence: TGTGCCAGCACCCCGTATGTTAGTTATGGCTACACCTTC. Looking up the rest from reference TRBV5-4 and TRBJ1-2 gives the full variable domain: ETGVTQSPTHLIKTRGQQVTLRCSSQSGHNTVSWYQQALGQGPQFIFQYYREEENGRGNFPPRFSGLQFPNYSSELNVNALELDDSALYLCASTPYVSYGYTFGSGTRLTVV.

The J gene is TRBJ1-2, the V gene TRBV28; possible D gene TRBD1, 5 bases. The CDR3 has 14 amino acids. The V and J ends lost 2 bases and 8 bases respectively, with 15 bases between them. The V gene's germline CDR1 is MDHEN and CDR2 SYDVKM. CDR3 sequence (DNA): TGTGCCAGCAGTTTAACAGGCCTAGGGTACGGCTACACCTTC. This gives the protein CASSLTGLGYGYTF.

The rearrangement joins TRBV5-1 to TRBJ1-1; 8 nucleotides match TRBD1. The CDR3 extends over 15 amino acids. With 6 bases clipped from V and 0 bases from J, the junction kept 7 bases outside the gene matches. Germline-derived CDR1 and CDR2 are SGHRS and YFSETQ. For the CDR3, the DNA is TGCGCCAGCACGCGGACAGGGCGGGTGAACACTGAAGCTTTCTTT. Protein sequence: CASTRTGRVNTEAFF.

The genes are TRBV5-8 and TRBJ2-6; D is ambiguous. The CDR3 is 16 residues long. Trimming removed 4 bases from V and 0 bases from J, with 11 bases in between. From germline, CDR1 is SGHTS and CDR2 YDEGEE. The CDR3 here is CASSVSSTSGANVLTF. For the CDR3, the DNA is TGTGCCAGCAGCGTTAGCAGTACCTCTGGGGCCAACGTCCTGACTTTC.

This clone ranks as medium-sized. V usage is TRBV7-2 and J usage is TRBJ2-2, with 9 bases identical to TRBD2. This CDR3 comprises 16 residues. J lost 4 bases, V lost 2 bases, and 5 bases had no gene match. The germline gives CDR1 SGHTA, CDR2 FQGNSA. The CDR3, as DNA: TGTGCCAGCAGCTTAATAGGCGGGAGGGCCACCGGGGAGCTGTTTTTT. Its translation is CASSLIGGRATGELFF.

The chain links TRBV12-5 to TRBJ1-3, with 8 bases identical to TRBD1. Germline CDR1 and CDR2: LGHNT and FRNRAP. This CDR3 contains 17 residues. V gave up 5 bases and J gave up 0 bases; unmatched junction bases: 9. The DNA of the CDR3 is TGTGCTAGTGGTATACAGGGGGGGTTAATCTCTGGAAACACCATATATTTT. This gives the protein CASGIQGGLISGNTIYF.